Shown below are 17 T cell receptor beta chains from a single sample sequenced in a study of PD-L1 blockade in urothelial cancer. Clones were read by immunoSEQ multiplex PCR, and TCRdb kept only the in-frame ones, dropping some. Among 70,000 to 75,000 clones, 70% to 90% were seen once, and the ten largest hold 3.4%. Here the sequenced sample was PBMCs, taken around atezolizumab (anti-PD-L1) treatment. The receptor set was obtained from a man aged 55-75 years with urothelial cancer.

V and J are TRBV27 and TRBJ2-2, with 7 bases matching TRBD2. CDR3 length: 17 amino acids. Germline-derived CDR1 and CDR2 are MNHEY and SMNVEV (reference sequence). Unmatched junction bases numbered 10, after V lost 5 bases and J lost 1 base. The CDR3 here is CASSPRFSGLNTGELFF. In DNA form, the CDR3 reads TGTGCCAGCAGTCCCCGGTTTAGCGGGTTGAACACCGGGGAGCTGTTTTTT.

The J gene is TRBJ2-3, the V gene TRBV10-3; 11 bases match TRBD2. The V and J ends lost 8 bases and 5 bases, in that order; junction bases with no gene match: 3. Germline CDR1 reads ENHRY; CDR2 reads SYGVKD. The length of the CDR3 is 13 residues. Here the CDR3 reads CAIAGLAGDTQYF. For the CDR3, the DNA is TGTGCCATCGCCGGACTAGCGGGAGATACGCAGTATTTT.

The genes are TRBV28 and TRBJ1-2; a possible D gene is TRBD1 (5 bases). Trimming removed 2 bases at V and 4 bases at J, with 11 bases between. The CDR3 covers 14 residues. Germline CDR1 reads MDHEN; CDR2 reads SYDVKM. CDR3 DNA sequence: TGTGCCAGCAGTTTAGGGGCAGGTTCCTATGGCTACACCTTC. It encodes CASSLGAGSYGYTF.

The V call is TRBV5-4, the J call TRBJ2-2; TRBD2 matches 11 bases. Unmatched junction bases numbered 6, after V lost 4 bases and J lost 4 bases. Germline CDR1 reads SGHNT; CDR2 reads YYREEE (reference sequence). CDR3 length: 16 residues. The CDR3 sequence: CASSRTSGSTTGELFF. In DNA, the CDR3 is TGTGCCAGCAGCCGTACTAGCGGGAGTACCACCGGGGAGCTGTTTTTT.

Note on this clone: The same CDR3 arises from other DNA sequences in this sample as well. This chain links TRBV18 with TRBJ2-7; 12 bases fit TRBD1. Germline V gives CDR1 KGHSH, CDR2 LQKENI. CDR3 length: 15 residues. Trimming took 0 bases from V and 4 from J; bases not matched to a gene: 1. Written as DNA, the CDR3 is TGTGCCAGCTCACCACCGGGACAGGGGGCGTACGAGCAGTACTTC. Its translation: CASSPPGQGAYEQYF.

The rearrangement joins TRBV27 to TRBJ2-1, with D unclear. Germline V lookup: CDR1 MNHEY, CDR2 SMNVEV (reference sequence). V was shortened by 7 bases and J by 7 bases, with 14 bases between the two germline ends. This CDR3 is 13 amino acids long. Here the CDR3 DNA reads TGTGCCAGCACCGTTTCTACCGGGAATGAGCAGTTCTTC. Translated, it gives CASTVSTGNEQFF.

V gene TRBV19 combines with J gene TRBJ1-2; TRBD1 agrees at 9 bases. This CDR3 is built from 15 residues. The V gene end was trimmed by 1 base and the J gene end by 7 bases; junction bases not matched to a gene: 7. Germline CDR1 is LNHDA and CDR2 is SQIVND (reference sequence). CDR3 amino acids: CASSIGSGQGRGYTF. The CDR3 nucleotides are TGTGCCAGTAGTATAGGATCGGGACAGGGACGTGGCTACACCTTC.

The gene calls are TRBV28 and TRBJ2-7; maybe TRBD2 (5 bases). Germline CDR1 reads MDHEN; CDR2 reads SYDVKM. The germline V and J ends were trimmed by 7 bases and 3 bases, with 16 bases remaining between them. CDR3 length: 14 residues. The CDR3 region is CASTLGNRYYEQYF. In DNA form, the CDR3 reads TGTGCCAGCACCCTCGGGAACAGATACTACGAGCAGTACTTC.

The chain uses TRBV6-5 and TRBJ2-7, with D possibly matching TRBD1 (6 bases). The germline V gene has CDR1 MNHEY and CDR2 SVGAGI. The CDR3 is 15 residues long. V was shortened by 5 bases and J by 3 bases, with 17 bases between the two germline ends. The CDR3 DNA follows: TGTGCCAGCAGTGTAGACAGGTCCTTAGTCTACGAGCAGTACTTC. Translated, it gives CASSVDRSLVYEQYF.

The rearrangement joins TRBV5-1 to TRBJ2-1; 8 positions agree with TRBD2. Germline V CDR1 and CDR2: SGHRS, YFSETQ. V lost 4 bases and J lost 4; bases outside the gene matches: 4. The CDR3 contains 14 residues. The DNA for the CDR3 is TGCGCCAGCAGCCCGGGGGGGACTTACAATGAGCAGTTCTTC. Translated: CASSPGGTYNEQFF.

This chain links TRBV5-4 with TRBJ2-5, with D possibly matching TRBD1 (6 bases). Germline loops: CDR1 SGHNT, CDR2 YYREEE (reference sequence). The CDR3 loop spans 14 amino acids. V was pared by 4 bases and J by 5 bases, with 15 bases between. This CDR3 is CASSPEGVRETQYF. The DNA of the CDR3 is TGTGCCAGCAGCCCTGAGGGGGTAAGGGAGACCCAGTACTTC.

This chain connects TRBV28 to TRBJ1-2; D unclear. The germline V gene encodes CDR1 MDHEN and CDR2 SYDVKM. The V gene lost 2 bases and the J gene lost 4 bases, with 14 bases spanning the gap. The CDR3 consists of 15 residues. For the CDR3, the DNA is TGTGCCAGCAGTTTAGTACCCCTGGGGAGCTATGGCTACACCTTC. Its translation is CASSLVPLGSYGYTF.

The chain couples TRBV28 to TRBJ2-7; the match to TRBD1 covers 11 bases. V trimming: 5 bases; J trimming: 2 bases; junction bases outside the gene matches: 5. CDR3 size: 15 residues. Germline CDR1 reads MDHEN; CDR2 reads SYDVKM. The CDR3 bases are TGTGCCAGCAGTCTAGGGGACAGGGGGACCTACGAGCAGTACTTC. It specifies CASSLGDRGTYEQYF.

This clone came up a few times. The chain employs TRBV25-1 and TRBJ2-3, with 7 bases lining up with TRBD1. Germline V gives CDR1 MGHDK, CDR2 SYGVNS. V shed 6 bases and J 2 bases; nucleotides not matched to a gene: 2. There are 13 residues in the CDR3. CDR3: CASRGTVTDTQYF. The CDR3 nucleotides are TGTGCCAGCAGGGGGACAGTCACAGATACGCAGTATTTT.

The chain recombines TRBV11-2 with TRBJ1-6; 7 bases match TRBD1. The trim removed 6 bases at V and 6 bases at J, leaving 5 bases unmatched. CDR1 is SGHAT and CDR2 is FQNNGV in the germline V gene. The CDR3 runs 14 residues. In nucleotides, the CDR3 is TGTGCCAGCAGGCGTGGACAGGTTAATTCACCCCTCCACTTT. It encodes CASRRGQVNSPLHF.

The chain links TRBV4-3 to TRBJ2-5, with D possibly being TRBD2 (6 bases). V was cut by 0 bases and J by 5 bases, with 16 bases left in between. The CDR3 length is 16 residues. From germline, CDR1 is LGHNA and CDR2 YSLEER. CDR3 sequence reads: CASSQERGTGGETQYF. CDR3 nucleotides: TGCGCCAGCAGCCAAGAGCGCGGGACTGGGGGGGAGACCCAGTACTTC.

The V call is TRBV2, the J call TRBJ2-1, with D perhaps matching TRBD2 (5 bases). Trimming removed 6 bases from V and 1 base from J, with 10 bases in between. CDR1 and CDR2 (germline): SNHLY, FYNNEI. This CDR3 has 14 amino acids. The CDR3 DNA follows: TGTGCCAGCAGCGGGATGGGATCCTACAATGAGCAGTTCTTC. Protein sequence: CASSGMGSYNEQFF.